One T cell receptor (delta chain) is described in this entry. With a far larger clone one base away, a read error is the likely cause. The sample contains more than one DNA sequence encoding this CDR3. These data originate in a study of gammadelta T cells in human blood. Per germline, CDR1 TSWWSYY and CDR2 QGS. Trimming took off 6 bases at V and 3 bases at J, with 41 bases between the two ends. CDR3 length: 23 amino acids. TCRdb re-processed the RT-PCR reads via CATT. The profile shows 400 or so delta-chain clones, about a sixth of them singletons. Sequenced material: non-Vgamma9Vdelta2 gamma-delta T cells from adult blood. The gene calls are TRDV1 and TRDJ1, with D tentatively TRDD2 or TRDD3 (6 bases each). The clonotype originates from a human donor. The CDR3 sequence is CALGENPTVPPRVGGLNPDKLIF. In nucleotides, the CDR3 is TGTGCTCTTGGTGAAAATCCTACCGTCCCCCCCCGCGTTGGGGGCCTGAATCCCGATAAACTCATCTTT.